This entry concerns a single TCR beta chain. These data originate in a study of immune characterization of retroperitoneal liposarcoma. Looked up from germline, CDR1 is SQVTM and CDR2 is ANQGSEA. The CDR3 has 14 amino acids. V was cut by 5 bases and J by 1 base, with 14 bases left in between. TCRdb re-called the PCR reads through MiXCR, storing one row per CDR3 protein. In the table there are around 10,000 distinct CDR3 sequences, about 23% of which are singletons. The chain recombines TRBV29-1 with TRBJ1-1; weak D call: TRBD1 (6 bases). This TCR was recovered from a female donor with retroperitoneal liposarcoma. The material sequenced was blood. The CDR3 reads CSVYQGLTNTEAFF. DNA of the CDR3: TGCAGCGTTTACCAGGGGTTGACGAACACTGAAGCTTTCTTT. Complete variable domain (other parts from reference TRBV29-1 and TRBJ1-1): SAVISQKPSRDICQRGTSLTIQCQVDSQVTMMFWYRQQPGQSLTLIATANQGSEATYESGFVIDKFPISRPNLTFSTLTVSNMSPEDSSIYLCSVYQGLTNTEAFFGQGTRLTVV.